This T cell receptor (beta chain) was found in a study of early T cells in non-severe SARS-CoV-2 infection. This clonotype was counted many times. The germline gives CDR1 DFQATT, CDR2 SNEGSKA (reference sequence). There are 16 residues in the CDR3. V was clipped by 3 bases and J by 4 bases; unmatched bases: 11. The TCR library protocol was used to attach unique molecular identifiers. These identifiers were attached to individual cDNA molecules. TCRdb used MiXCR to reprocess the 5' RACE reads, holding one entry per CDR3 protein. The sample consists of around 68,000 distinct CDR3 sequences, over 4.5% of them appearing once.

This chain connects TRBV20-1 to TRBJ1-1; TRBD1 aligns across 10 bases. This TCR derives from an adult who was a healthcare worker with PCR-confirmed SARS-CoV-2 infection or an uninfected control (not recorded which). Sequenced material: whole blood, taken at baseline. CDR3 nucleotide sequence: TGCAGTGCTAGGGGACAGGGGTGGGCAAGTGGCACTGAAGCTTTCTTT. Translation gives CSARGQGWASGTEAFF.